This T cell receptor beta chain was documented in a study of response to subunit inactivated influenza vaccine. Findings and caveats of the study: The authors put forward the suggestion that each seasonal influenza vaccination may bring in only a limited number of new T cells.

Looked up from germline, CDR1 is DFQATT and CDR2 is SNEGSKA (reference sequence). V shed 0 bases and J 0 bases; nucleotides not matched to a gene: 4. CDR3 length: 17 residues. In this sample, this clonotype turned up a few times. Its antigen is unidentified. TCRdb called the RT-PCR reads again in MiXCR, with one record for every CDR3 protein. The repertoire has hundreds of thousands of distinct CDR3 sequences, around 13% of them found once; the top ten carry around 7.6%. The TCR comes from a man aged 50-59 years who received an inactivated influenza vaccine. The chain combines TRBV20-1 with TRBJ2-1; TRBD2 agrees at 11 bases. Material: PBMCs from blood, obtained 14 to 15 days before vaccination. In DNA form, the CDR3 reads TGCAGTGCTAGAGACCATACTAGCGGGAGCTCCTACAATGAGCAGTTCTTC. Amino acids: CSARDHTSGSSYNEQFF.